The 4 T cell receptor beta chains presented below share a single source sample, sequenced in a study of blood T cells in healthy people across ages. For the second PCR, which ran for 7 to 11 cycles, a sample-barcoded 5' primer and a J-beta primer mix were used. TCRdb processed the 5' RACE reads anew with MiXCR; each CDR3 protein has one entry. The sample yields fewer than 600,000 distinct CDR3 sequences, roughly a quarter seen once. These same records also appear under a second study, on T cells of mothers and their children.

Sequenced: blood. The receptor source for this set is a boy younger than 10 in good health.

The chain links TRBV7-9 to TRBJ2-5; no clear D gene. This CDR3 comprises 15 residues. CDR1 is SEHNR, CDR2 FQNEAQ, per germline (reference sequence). V dropped 5 bases and J dropped 0 bases, with 13 bases sitting between them. In nucleotides, the CDR3 is TGTGCCAGCAGCACGAAAGGAACGTACCAAGAGACCCAGTACTTC. It yields the protein CASSTKGTYQETQYF.

V gene TRBV18 combines with J gene TRBJ1-2; no clear D gene. The CDR3 has 15 residues. Per the germline V gene, CDR1 is KGHSH and CDR2 is LQKENI. V lost 1 base, J lost 6 bases, and 15 bases lay in between. For the CDR3, the DNA is TGTGCCAGCTCACCACAGGGTATAGCTCCCGATGGCTACACCTTC. Residues: CASSPQGIAPDGYTF. The full variable domain, rest sourced from reference TRBV18 and TRBJ1-2, is NAGVMQNPRHLVRRRGQEARLRCSPMKGHSHVYWYRQLPEEGLKFMVYLQKENIIDESGMPKERFSAEFPKEGPSILRIQQVVRGDSAAYFCASSPQGIAPDGYTFGSGTRLTVV.

This rearrangement joins TRBV15 to TRBJ2-5; 9 bases fit TRBD2. Germline V gene data show CDR1 as LNHNV and CDR2 as YYDKDF (reference sequence). This CDR3 is 17 amino acids long. Trimming cost V 0 bases and J 5 bases; bases outside gene matches: 10. The CDR3, as DNA: TGTGCCACCAGCAGAGATTATGGCGGGAGGGCCGGTGAGACCCAGTACTTC. The encoded protein is CATSRDYGGRAGETQYF.

The chain couples TRBV12-3 or TRBV12-4 to TRBJ2-7; D not resolved. The CDR3 loop spans 12 amino acids. With 5 bases removed from V and 5 bases from J, the gap between germline ends came to 10 bases. The CDR3, as DNA: TGTGCCAGCAGTCCGCCTAGGAACGAGCAGTACTTC. Its protein product is CASSPPRNEQYF.